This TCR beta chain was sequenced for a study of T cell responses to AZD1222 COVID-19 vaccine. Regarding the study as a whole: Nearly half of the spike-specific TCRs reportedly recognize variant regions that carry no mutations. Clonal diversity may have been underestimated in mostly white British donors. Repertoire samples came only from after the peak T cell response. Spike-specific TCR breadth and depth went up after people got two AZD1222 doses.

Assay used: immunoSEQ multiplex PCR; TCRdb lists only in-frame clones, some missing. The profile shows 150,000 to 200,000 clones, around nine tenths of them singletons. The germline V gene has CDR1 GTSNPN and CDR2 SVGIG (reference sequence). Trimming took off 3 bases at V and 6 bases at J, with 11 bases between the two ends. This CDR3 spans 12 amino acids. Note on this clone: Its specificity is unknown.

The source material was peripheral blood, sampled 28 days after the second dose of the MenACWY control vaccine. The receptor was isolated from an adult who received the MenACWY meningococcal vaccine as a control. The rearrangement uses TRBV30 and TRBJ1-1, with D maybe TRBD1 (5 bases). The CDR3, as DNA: TGTGCCTGGAGCCGGGGGGTGGCTGAAGCTTTCTTT. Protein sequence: CAWSRGVAEAFF. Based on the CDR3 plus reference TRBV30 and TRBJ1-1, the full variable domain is SQTIHQWPATLVQPVGSPLSLECTVEGTSNPNLYWYRQAAGRGLQLLFYSVGIGQISSEVPQNLSASRPQDRQFILSSKKLLLSDSGFYLCAWSRGVAEAFFGQGTRLTVV.